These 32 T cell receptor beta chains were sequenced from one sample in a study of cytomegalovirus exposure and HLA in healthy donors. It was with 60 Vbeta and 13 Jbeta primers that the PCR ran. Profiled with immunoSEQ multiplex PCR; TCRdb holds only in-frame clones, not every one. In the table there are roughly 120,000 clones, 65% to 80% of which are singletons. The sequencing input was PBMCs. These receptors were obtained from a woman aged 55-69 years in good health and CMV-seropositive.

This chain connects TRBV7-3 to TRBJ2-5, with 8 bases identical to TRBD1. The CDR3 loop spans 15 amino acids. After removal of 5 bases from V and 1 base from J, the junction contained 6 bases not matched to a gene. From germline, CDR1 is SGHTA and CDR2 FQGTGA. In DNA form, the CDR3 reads TGTGCCAGCAGCACGACAGGGGCCTTCCAAGAGACCCAGTACTTC. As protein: CASSTTGAFQETQYF.

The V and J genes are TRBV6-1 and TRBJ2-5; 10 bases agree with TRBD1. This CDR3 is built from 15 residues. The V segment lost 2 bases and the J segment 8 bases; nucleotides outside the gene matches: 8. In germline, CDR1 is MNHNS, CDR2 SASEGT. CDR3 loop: CASSESLGQGKTQYF. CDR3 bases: TGTGCCAGCAGTGAATCCCTGGGACAGGGGAAAACCCAGTACTTC.

CDR3 DNA sequence: TGTGCCAGCAGTGAAAGGGGCCCCCGAAGGGACAGGGGTTATTCCTACGAGCAGTACTTC. It specifies CASSERGPRRDRGYSYEQYF. The rearrangement joins TRBV2 to TRBJ2-7; TRBD1 agrees at 10 bases. Germline assignment: CDR1 SNHLY and CDR2 FYNNEI. There are 20 residues in the CDR3. The ends lost 2 bases at V and 1 base at J; junction bases unmatched: 17.

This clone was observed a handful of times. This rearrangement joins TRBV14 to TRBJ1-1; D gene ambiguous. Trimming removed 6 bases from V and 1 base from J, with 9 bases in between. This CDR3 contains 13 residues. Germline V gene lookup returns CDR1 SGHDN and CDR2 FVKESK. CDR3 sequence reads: CASSGQQNTEAFF. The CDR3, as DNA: TGTGCCAGCAGTGGGCAGCAGAACACTGAAGCTTTCTTT.

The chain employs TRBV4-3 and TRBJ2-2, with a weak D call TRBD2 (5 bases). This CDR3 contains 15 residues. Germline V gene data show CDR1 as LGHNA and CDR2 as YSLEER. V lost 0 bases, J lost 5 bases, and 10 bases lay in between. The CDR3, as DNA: TGCGCCAGCAGCCAAGAGGGTAGGGAGACCGGGGAGCTGTTTTTT. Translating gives CASSQEGRETGELFF.

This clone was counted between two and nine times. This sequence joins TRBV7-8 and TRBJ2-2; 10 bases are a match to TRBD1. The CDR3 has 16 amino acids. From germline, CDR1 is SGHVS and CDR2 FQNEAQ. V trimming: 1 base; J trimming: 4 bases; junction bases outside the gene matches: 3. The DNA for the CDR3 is TGTGCCAGCAGCTTAGGGACAGGGGGTTCCACCGGGGAGCTGTTTTTT. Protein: CASSLGTGGSTGELFF.

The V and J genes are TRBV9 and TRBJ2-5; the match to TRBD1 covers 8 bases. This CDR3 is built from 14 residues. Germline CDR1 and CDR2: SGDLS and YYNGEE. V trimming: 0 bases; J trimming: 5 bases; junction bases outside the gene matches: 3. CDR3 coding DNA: TGTGCCAGCAGCGTAGATCCAGGGGGCGAGACCCAGTACTTC. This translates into CASSVDPGGETQYF.

The CDR3 DNA is TGTGCCAGCAAAGGGGGTGTGCAGGGCGGGGGAGCCGGGGAGCTGTTTTTT. Residues: CASKGGVQGGGAGELFF. V usage is TRBV7-2 and J usage is TRBJ2-2, with D tentatively TRBD2 (7 bases). The length of the CDR3 is 17 residues. Looked up from germline, CDR1 is SGHTA and CDR2 is FQGNSA. V was clipped by 7 bases and J by 6 bases, with 24 bases between them.

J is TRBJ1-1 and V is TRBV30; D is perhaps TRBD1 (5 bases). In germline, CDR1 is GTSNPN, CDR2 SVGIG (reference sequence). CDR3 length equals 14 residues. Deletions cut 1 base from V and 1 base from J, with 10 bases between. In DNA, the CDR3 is TGTGCCTGGAGTGGGACACTCGCGAACACTGAAGCTTTCTTT. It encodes CAWSGTLANTEAFF.

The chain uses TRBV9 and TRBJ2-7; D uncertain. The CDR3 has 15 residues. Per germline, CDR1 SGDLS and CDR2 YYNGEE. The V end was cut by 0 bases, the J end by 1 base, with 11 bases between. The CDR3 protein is CASSVALSGSYEQYF. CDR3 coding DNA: TGTGCCAGCAGCGTAGCTTTATCCGGGTCCTACGAGCAGTACTTC.

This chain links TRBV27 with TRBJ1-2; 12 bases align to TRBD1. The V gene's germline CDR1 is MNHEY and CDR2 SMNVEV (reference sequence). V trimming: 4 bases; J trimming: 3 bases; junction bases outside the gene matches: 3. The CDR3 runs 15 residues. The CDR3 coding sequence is TGTGCCAGCAGTTCGGGACAGGGGGCGTACTATGGCTACACCTTC. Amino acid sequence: CASSSGQGAYYGYTF.

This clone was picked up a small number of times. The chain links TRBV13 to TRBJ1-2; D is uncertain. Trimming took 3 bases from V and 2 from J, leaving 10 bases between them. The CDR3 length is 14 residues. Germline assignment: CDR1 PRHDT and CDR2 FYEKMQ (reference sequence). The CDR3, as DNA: TGTGCCAGCAGCTTTTACGGGGAGAACTATGGCTACACCTTC. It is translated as CASSFYGENYGYTF.

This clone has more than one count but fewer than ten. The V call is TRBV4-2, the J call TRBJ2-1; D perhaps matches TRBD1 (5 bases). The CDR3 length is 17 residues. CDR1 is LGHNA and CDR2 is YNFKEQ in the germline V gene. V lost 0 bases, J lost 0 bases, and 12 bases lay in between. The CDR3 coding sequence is TGTGCCAGCAGCCAAGAAGGGGCCTCTCGCTCCTACAATGAGCAGTTCTTC. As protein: CASSQEGASRSYNEQFF.

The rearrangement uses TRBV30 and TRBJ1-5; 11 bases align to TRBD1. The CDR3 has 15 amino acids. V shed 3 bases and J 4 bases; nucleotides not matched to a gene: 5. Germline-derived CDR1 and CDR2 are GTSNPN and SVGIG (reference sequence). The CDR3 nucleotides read TGTGCCTGGAGCGCCGGGACAGGGGGGAATCAGCCCCAGCATTTT. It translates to CAWSAGTGGNQPQHF.

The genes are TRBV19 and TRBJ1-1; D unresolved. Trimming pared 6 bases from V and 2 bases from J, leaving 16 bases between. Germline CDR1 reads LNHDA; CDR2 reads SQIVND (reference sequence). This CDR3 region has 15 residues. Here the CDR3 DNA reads TGTGCCAGTAGACCGTTCAGCGTAATAAACACTGAAGCTTTCTTT. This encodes CASRPFSVINTEAFF.

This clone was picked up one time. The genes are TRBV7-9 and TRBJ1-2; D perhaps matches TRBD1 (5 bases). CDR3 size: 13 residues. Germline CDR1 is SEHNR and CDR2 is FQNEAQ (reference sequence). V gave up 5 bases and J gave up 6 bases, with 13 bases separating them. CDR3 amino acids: CASSLGGVNGYTF. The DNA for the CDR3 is TGTGCCAGCAGCCTCGGAGGGGTAAATGGCTACACCTTC.

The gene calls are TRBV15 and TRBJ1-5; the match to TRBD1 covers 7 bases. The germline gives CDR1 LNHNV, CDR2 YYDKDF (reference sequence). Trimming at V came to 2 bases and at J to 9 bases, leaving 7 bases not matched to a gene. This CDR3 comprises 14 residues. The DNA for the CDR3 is TGTGCCACCAGCAGACGAGGGGGCGATCGGCCCCAGCATTTT. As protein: CATSRRGGDRPQHF.

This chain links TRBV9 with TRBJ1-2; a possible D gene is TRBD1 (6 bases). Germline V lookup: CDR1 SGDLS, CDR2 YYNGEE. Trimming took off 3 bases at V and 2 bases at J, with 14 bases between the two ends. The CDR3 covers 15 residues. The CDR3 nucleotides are TGTGCCAGCAGCGGGGGGGGCAGGGTCAACTATGGCTACACCTTC. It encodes CASSGGGRVNYGYTF.

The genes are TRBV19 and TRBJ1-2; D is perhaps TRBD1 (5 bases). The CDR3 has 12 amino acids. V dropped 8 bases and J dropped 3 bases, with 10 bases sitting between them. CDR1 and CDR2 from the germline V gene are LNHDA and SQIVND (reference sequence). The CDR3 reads CASSRVYYGYTF. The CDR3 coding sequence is TGTGCCAGTTCCAGGGTTTACTATGGCTACACCTTC. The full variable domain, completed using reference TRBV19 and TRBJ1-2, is DGGITQSPKYLFRKEGQNVTLSCEQNLNHDAMYWYRQDPGQGLRLIYYSQIVNDFQKGDIAEGYSVSREKKESFPLTVTSAQKNPTAFYLCASSRVYYGYTFGSGTRLTVV.

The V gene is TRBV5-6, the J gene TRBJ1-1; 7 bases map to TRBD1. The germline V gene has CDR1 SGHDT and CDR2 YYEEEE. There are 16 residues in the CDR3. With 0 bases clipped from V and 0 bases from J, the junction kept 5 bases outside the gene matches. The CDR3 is CASSLAGGFMNTEAFF. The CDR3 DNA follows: TGTGCCAGCAGCTTGGCAGGGGGATTCATGAACACTGAAGCTTTCTTT. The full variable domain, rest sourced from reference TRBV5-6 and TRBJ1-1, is DAGVTQSPTHLIKTRGQQVTLRCSPKSGHDTVSWYQQALGQGPQFIFQYYEEEERQRGNFPDRFSGHQFPNYSSELNVNALLLGDSALYLCASSLAGGFMNTEAFFGQGTRLTVV.

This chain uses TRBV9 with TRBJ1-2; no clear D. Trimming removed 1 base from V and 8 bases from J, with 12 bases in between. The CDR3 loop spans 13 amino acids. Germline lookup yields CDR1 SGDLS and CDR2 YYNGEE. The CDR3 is CASSVTDSGGYTF. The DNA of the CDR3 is TGTGCCAGCAGCGTAACAGACTCGGGGGGCTACACCTTC.

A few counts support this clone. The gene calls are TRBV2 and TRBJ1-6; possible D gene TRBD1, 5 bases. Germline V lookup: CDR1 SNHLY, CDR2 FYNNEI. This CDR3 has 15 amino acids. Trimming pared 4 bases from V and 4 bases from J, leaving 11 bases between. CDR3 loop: CASSGAGTYNSPLHF. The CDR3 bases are TGTGCCAGCAGTGGTGCGGGGACTTATAATTCACCCCTCCACTTT.

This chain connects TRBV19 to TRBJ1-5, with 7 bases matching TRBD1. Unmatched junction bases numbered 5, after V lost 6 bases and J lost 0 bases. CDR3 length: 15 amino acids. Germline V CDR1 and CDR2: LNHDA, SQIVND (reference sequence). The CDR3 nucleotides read TGTGCCAGTAGCTCGGGACAGTATAGCAATCAGCCCCAGCATTTT. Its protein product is CASSSGQYSNQPQHF.

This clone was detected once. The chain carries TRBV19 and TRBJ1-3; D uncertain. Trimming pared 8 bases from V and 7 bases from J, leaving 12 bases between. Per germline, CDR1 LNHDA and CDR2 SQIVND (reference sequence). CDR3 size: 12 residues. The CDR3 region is CASGAPANTIYF. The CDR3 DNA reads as TGTGCCAGTGGAGCCCCGGCCAACACCATATATTTT.

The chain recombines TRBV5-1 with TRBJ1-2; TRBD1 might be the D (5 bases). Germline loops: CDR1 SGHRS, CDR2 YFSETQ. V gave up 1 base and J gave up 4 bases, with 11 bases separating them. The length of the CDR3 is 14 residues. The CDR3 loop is CASSLFQGGYGYTF. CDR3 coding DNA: TGCGCCAGCAGCTTGTTTCAGGGAGGCTATGGCTACACCTTC.

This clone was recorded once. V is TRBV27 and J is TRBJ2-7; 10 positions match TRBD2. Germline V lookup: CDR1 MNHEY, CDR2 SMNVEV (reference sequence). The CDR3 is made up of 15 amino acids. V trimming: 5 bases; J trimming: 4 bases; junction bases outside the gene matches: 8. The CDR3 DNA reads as TGTGCCAGCAGTCCAAATCGACTAGCGGGTTACGAGCAGTACTTC. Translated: CASSPNRLAGYEQYF.

CDR3 protein: CASSPPDSYEQYF. CDR3 DNA sequence: TGTGCCAGCAGCCCTCCAGACAGTTACGAGCAGTACTTC. V usage is TRBV13 and J usage is TRBJ2-7, with D possibly being TRBD1 (5 bases). With 5 bases removed from V and 4 bases from J, the gap between germline ends came to 12 bases. Germline CDR1 and CDR2: PRHDT and FYEKMQ (reference sequence). The CDR3 runs 13 residues.

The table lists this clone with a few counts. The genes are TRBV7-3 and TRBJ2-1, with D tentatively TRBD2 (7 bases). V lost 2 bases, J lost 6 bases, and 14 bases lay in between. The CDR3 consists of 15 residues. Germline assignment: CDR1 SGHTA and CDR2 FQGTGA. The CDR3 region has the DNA TGTGCCAGCAGCTTAGGGGGGGGGCCCTTCAATGAGCAGTTCTTC. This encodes CASSLGGGPFNEQFF.

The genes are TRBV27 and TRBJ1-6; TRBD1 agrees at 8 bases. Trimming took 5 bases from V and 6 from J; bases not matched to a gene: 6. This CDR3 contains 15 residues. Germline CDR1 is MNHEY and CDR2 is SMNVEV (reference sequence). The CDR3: CASSPSGTGNSPLHF. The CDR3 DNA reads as TGTGCCAGCAGTCCCTCGGGGACAGGTAATTCACCCCTCCACTTT.

The DNA of the CDR3 is TGTGCCAGCAGCTTGGCGGAGCGGGGAAGGAACACTGAAGCTTTCTTT. Its protein product is CASSLAERGRNTEAFF. The genes are TRBV5-5 and TRBJ1-1; no clear D. The germline V and J ends were trimmed by 0 bases and 1 base, with 13 bases remaining between them. The CDR3 is 16 amino acids. From germline, CDR1 is SGHKS and CDR2 YYEKEE (reference sequence).

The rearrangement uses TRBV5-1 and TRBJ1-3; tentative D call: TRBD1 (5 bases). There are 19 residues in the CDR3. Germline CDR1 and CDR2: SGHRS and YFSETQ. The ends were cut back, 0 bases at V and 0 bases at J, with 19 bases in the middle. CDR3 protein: CASSLAGGTPSYSGNTIYF. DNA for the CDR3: TGCGCCAGCAGCTTGGCCGGGGGGACTCCATCCTACTCTGGAAACACCATATATTTT.

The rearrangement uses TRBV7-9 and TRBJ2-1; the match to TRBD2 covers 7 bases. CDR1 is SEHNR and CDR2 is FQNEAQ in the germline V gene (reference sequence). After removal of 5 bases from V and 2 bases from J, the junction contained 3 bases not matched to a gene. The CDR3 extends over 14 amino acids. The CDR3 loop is CASSQREAYNEQFF. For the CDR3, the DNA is TGTGCCAGCAGCCAGCGGGAAGCCTACAATGAGCAGTTCTTC.